This T cell receptor (beta chain) came from a study of beta chain features in type 1 diabetes (dated by TCRdb to 2017 to 2018). With regard to the full study: Mean age, gender distribution, total cell number and subset yield did not differ between patients and healthy donors. The study compared TCRB repertoires of sorted circulating CD4+ T cell subsets between recently diagnosed type 1 diabetes patients and matched healthy donors. Naive and central memory subsets were obtained from all 30 or so donors, but regulatory and stem cell-like memory subsets were isolated from only 8 patients and about eight healthy donors. Across all samples, 90 million to 130 million sorted cells were examined, and cell number per subset correlated strongly with RNA yield.

What the work shows at the level of the full study, not this receptor alone: Sequencing cDNA rather than genomic DNA could over-represent highly expressing activated cells, although activation and CD3 levels did not differ between groups. In all four CD4+ subsets, TCRB CDR3 length was moderately but significantly shorter in type 1 diabetes patients. Shorter templates might be favored by PCR, yet because patient and control samples were amplified and corrected together, any such skew would affect both groups equally. HLA sub-analyses involved small numbers of individuals, so any influence of HLA type on TCRB rearrangement remained unresolved. Naive, central memory and regulatory TCRB repertoires appeared more similar among patients than among healthy donors. At VDJ recombination sites, patients with type 1 diabetes made fewer insertions and deleted more nucleotides, a pattern implying thymic rearrangement abnormalities.

This clone occurred a few times. Its specific antigen is unknown. Base qualities are not provided; no much larger clone lies one nucleotide away. From cysteine to phenylalanine, the CDR3 is 13 amino acids long. Only the CDR3 portion is preserved as DNA: 39 bases, with reading frame beginning at the first base. CDR1 and CDR2 (MNHEY, SVGAGI) derive from the germline V gene. V loses 7 bases of germline sequence and J loses 5 bases, and the interval between the two ends is 14 bases. The entire amount of isolated RNA was reverse transcribed using the High Capacity cDNA Reverse Transcription Kit, so the sequenced TCRB transcripts were expressed ones. Deep immunoSEQ sequencing was applied to naive, central memory and regulatory T cell samples, giving an average of roughly 3.5 million total reads per sample. Sorted cells were lysed in RLT buffer and RNA was extracted with DNase-treated RNeasy Micro or Mini kits, depending on cell number. To prevent cross-contamination, each cell subset was processed individually, whereas patient and healthy donor samples were processed jointly. The immunoSEQ multiplex PCR was used to amplify TCRB sequences from cDNA, generating 87-bp fragments that spanned the CDR3 region. The amplicons were sequenced using the Illumina HiSeq platform. The paper's data handling went like this. PCR bias was computationally corrected using synthetic template baselines, reads within Hamming distance 2 were collapsed, and singletons that could not be merged were discarded. Reads were aligned against IMGT to assign V, D and J genes, CDR3 length and insertions or deletions at six rearrangement sites. Within each subset, clonotype counts were normalized to the number of sorted cells before true diversity and Gini coefficients were calculated with the tcR R package. Repertoire sharing was quantified using the overlap coefficient calculated on TCRB nucleotide sequences. TCRdb's version of the immuneACCESS table is confined to in-frame rearrangements and falls short of the full clone set. An unresolved V gene accounts for under half of the shortfall where checked; the remainder is of unknown origin. The V and J calls and clone size were taken over from that table, and D and trimming were inferred from the DNA. The sample table records under 55,000 clones; over 40% of these occur just once. 1.4% of the sample goes to the ten largest clones.

A single peripheral blood draw of roughly 0.11 L on average was collected from each donor into heparinised tubes. A BD FACSAria II was used to sort naive, central memory, regulatory and stem cell-like memory CD4+ T cells with a panel that included CD45RO, CCR7, CD25, CD127, CD95 and CD27. Every sorted population had a purity above 95%. Right away, PBMCs were isolated by Lymphoprep density gradient centrifugation and were stained directly, with no culture step. So that batch effects would be minimized, each experiment stained and sorted samples in pairs, pairing one healthy donor with one patient. The sequence was obtained from a man aged 25-40 years with type 1 diabetes. Sequences were obtained from Tregs from blood. Reading the label with the study, this specimen's cell subset or site is: regulatory CD4+ T cells. The chain is encoded by TRBV6-5 joined to TRBJ1-2; a tentative D match to TRBD1 spans 6 bases. The CDR3: CASTINRDYGYTF. The nucleotide sequence reads as follows: TGTGCCAGCACTATAAACAGGGATTATGGCTACACCTTC.